These 21 T cell receptor beta chains were all obtained from the same sample, sequenced in a study of blood T cell repertoires in COVID-19. Produced via immunoSEQ multiplex PCR; TCRdb's table is partial and in-frame only. This table has about 200,000 clones, roughly 82% appearing once. The material sequenced was PBMCs or T cells enriched from blood (not recorded which). The receptors derive from a man aged 35-49 years who had recovered from COVID-19.

This clone was observed once. CDR3 DNA sequence: TGTGCCAGCAGCCTAGGGGTAGCGGGAGTTGCAGATACGCAGTATTTT. Translating gives CASSLGVAGVADTQYF. The chain uses TRBV7-6 and TRBJ2-3; TRBD2 matches at 9 bases. V gave up 5 bases and J gave up 4 bases; unmatched junction bases: 10. The germline gives CDR1 SGHVS, CDR2 FNYEAQ. The CDR3 has 16 residues.

This clone was seen only a few times. V usage is TRBV18 and J usage is TRBJ1-1; D gene ambiguous. The V end was cut by 0 bases, the J end by 0 bases, with 11 bases between. The length of the CDR3 is 16 residues. The germline CDR1 and CDR2 sequences are KGHSH and LQKENI. The CDR3 nucleotides are TGTGCCAGCTCACCACCTGGTGGAGCCCTGAACACTGAAGCTTTCTTT. This codes for CASSPPGGALNTEAFF.

This clone was recorded only once. The V gene is TRBV7-9, the J gene TRBJ2-5, with a tentative D call TRBD2 (5 bases). From germline, CDR1 is SEHNR and CDR2 FQNEAQ (reference sequence). V was pared by 3 bases and J by 5 bases, with 13 bases between. The CDR3 loop spans 14 amino acids. CDR3 sequence (DNA): TGTGCCAGCAGCTTTCGGACTTTCGGGGAGACCCAGTACTTC. This codes for CASSFRTFGETQYF.

The sample holds a few counts of this clone. The rearrangement links TRBV7-8 to TRBJ1-2; TRBD1 aligns across 8 bases. CDR1 SGHVS and CDR2 FQNEAQ come from the germline V gene. The CDR3 is 15 residues long. The junction had 10 bases not matched to a gene; V was cut back by 5 bases and J by 5 bases. CDR3 sequence (DNA): TGTGCCAGCAGCCAGACCTCAGGGGGCGCGTATGGCTACACCTTC. Encoded protein: CASSQTSGGAYGYTF.

This clone came up a few times. Other DNA sequences within the sample encode an identical CDR3. The chain uses TRBV7-2 and TRBJ1-5; D is unclear. The CDR3 length is 14 residues. Trimming cost V 1 base and J 0 bases, with 4 bases left between them. Germline V gives CDR1 SGHTA, CDR2 FQGNSA. The CDR3 DNA reads as TGTGCCAGCAGCTTAGGCTATAGCAATCAGCCCCAGCATTTT. Translation: CASSLGYSNQPQHF.

The gene calls are TRBV2 and TRBJ1-2, with D maybe TRBD1 (5 bases). CDR1 SNHLY and CDR2 FYNNEI come from the germline V gene. With 4 bases removed from V and 1 base from J, the gap between germline ends came to 13 bases. CDR3 length: 15 amino acids. This CDR3 is CASSVGHGVNYGYTF. The CDR3 region has the DNA TGTGCCAGCAGTGTGGGGCACGGCGTTAACTATGGCTACACCTTC.

The CDR3 sequence is CASSLRGGAGVGELFF. As DNA, the CDR3 is TGTGCCAGCAGCTTGAGGGGTGGCGCGGGAGTCGGGGAGCTGTTTTTT. This chain uses TRBV5-6 with TRBJ2-2, with 7 bases fitting TRBD2. The trim removed 1 base at V and 7 bases at J, leaving 10 bases unmatched. The germline CDR1 and CDR2 sequences are SGHDT and YYEEEE. The length of the CDR3 is 16 residues.

The chain has TRBV7-2 and TRBJ1-2, with 8 positions matching TRBD1. Losses at the gene ends were 4 bases for V and 7 bases for J; bases not matched to a gene: 8. The CDR3 has 14 amino acids. From germline, CDR1 is SGHTA and CDR2 FQGNSA. DNA of the CDR3: TGTGCCAGCAGCTCATACAGGGGGACGGGTGGCTACACCTTC. As protein: CASSSYRGTGGYTF.

As to this clone: Other DNA sequences in the same sample also yield this CDR3. The V call is TRBV18, the J call TRBJ2-1, with 11 nucleotides matching TRBD2. Germline CDR1 is KGHSH and CDR2 is LQKENI. This CDR3 is built from 15 residues. Losses at the gene ends were 1 base for V and 5 bases for J; bases not matched to a gene: 1. The CDR3: CASSPLAGGDNEQFF. The CDR3 DNA sequence: TGTGCCAGCTCACCACTAGCGGGAGGGGACAATGAGCAGTTCTTC.

V and J are TRBV3-1 (or the pseudogene TRBV3-2) and TRBJ2-2; D might be TRBD2 (5 bases). Trimming stripped 1 base from V and 6 bases from J, with 9 bases between. Germline V lookup: CDR1 LGHDT, CDR2 YNNKEL (reference sequence). The CDR3 has 14 amino acids. The CDR3 DNA follows: TGTGCCAGCAGCCAAGCGCAGAGGGCCGGGGAGCTGTTTTTT. This encodes CASSQAQRAGELFF.

The chain uses TRBV2 and TRBJ1-4; 9 positions agree with TRBD1. In germline, CDR1 is SNHLY, CDR2 FYNNEI. The CDR3 has 14 residues. Trimming cost V 6 bases and J 6 bases; bases outside gene matches: 5. CDR3 residues: CASSYRGRDEKLFF. In DNA form, the CDR3 reads TGTGCCAGCAGCTACAGGGGGCGAGATGAAAAACTGTTTTTT.

The CDR3 loop reads CASSLLTGSTATEAFF. CDR3 coding DNA: TGCGCCAGCAGCTTGTTGACAGGTTCTACGGCAACTGAAGCTTTCTTT. The chain has TRBV5-1 and TRBJ1-1; possible D gene TRBD1, 6 bases. This CDR3 is built from 16 residues. Trimming removed 1 base at V and 5 bases at J, with 18 bases between. The germline V gene encodes CDR1 SGHRS and CDR2 YFSETQ. Full variable domain (rest looked up from reference TRBV5-1 and TRBJ1-1): KAGVTQTPRYLIKTRGQQVTLSCSPISGHRSVSWYQQTPGQGLQFLFEYFSETQRNKGNFPGRFSGRQFSNSRSEMNVSTLELGDSALYLCASSLLTGSTATEAFFGQGTRLTVV.

The genes are TRBV5-1 and TRBJ1-2; TRBD1 aligns across 8 bases. V lost 4 bases to trimming and J lost 4 bases; unmatched junction nucleotides: 9. CDR3 length: 15 residues. Germline assignment: CDR1 SGHRS and CDR2 YFSETQ. CDR3 nucleotide sequence: TGCGCCAGCAGCCAGGCAGGGGGCGCGGGCTATGGCTACACCTTC. Its translation: CASSQAGGAGYGYTF.

The gene calls are TRBV27 and TRBJ2-5; TRBD1 might be the D (6 bases). This CDR3 region has 15 residues. Germline CDR1 reads MNHEY; CDR2 reads SMNVEV (reference sequence). V was shortened by 5 bases and J by 7 bases, with 20 bases between the two germline ends. The CDR3 reads CASSISGAQRGTQYF. The CDR3 DNA reads TGTGCCAGCAGTATCTCAGGGGCTCAACGGGGGACCCAGTACTTC.

This chain uses TRBV6-5 with TRBJ1-6, with TRBD1 identical over 7 bases. In germline, CDR1 is MNHEY, CDR2 SVGAGI. V shed 7 bases, J shed 9 bases, and the junction held 3 bases outside the gene matches. The CDR3 runs to 12 residues. The CDR3 DNA reads TGTGCCAGCAACAGGGGATTTTCACCCCTCCACTTT. Protein product: CASNRGFSPLHF.

The V gene is TRBV3-1 (or the pseudogene TRBV3-2), the J gene TRBJ1-1; D ambiguous. Germline CDR1 and CDR2: LGHDT and YNNKEL (reference sequence). V was clipped by 2 bases and J by 7 bases, with 14 bases between them. The CDR3 has 14 amino acids. In DNA, the CDR3 is TGTGCCAGCAGCCAATCGGCCCCAAGCGGTGAAGCTTTCTTT. Residues: CASSQSAPSGEAFF.

The chain has TRBV6-2 or TRBV6-3 and TRBJ2-7; 11 bases match TRBD2. From germline, CDR1 is MNHEY and CDR2 SVGEGT. Trimming took 6 bases from V and 2 from J; bases not matched to a gene: 15. CDR3 length: 18 amino acids. The CDR3 region has the DNA TGTGCCAGCAGCCCCCGGGACAGTGGGACTAGCGGTACCTACGAGCAGTACTTC. Translating it yields CASSPRDSGTSGTYEQYF.

The genes are TRBV5-1 and TRBJ1-1; TRBD1 is a possible D gene (5 bases). CDR1 and CDR2 (germline): SGHRS, YFSETQ. The CDR3 has 17 residues. The V end was cut by 0 bases, the J end by 1 base, with 16 bases between. The chain's CDR3 is CASSLVGGRRGNTEAFF. DNA for the CDR3: TGCGCCAGCAGCTTGGTGGGCGGGAGAAGGGGGAACACTGAAGCTTTCTTT.

The rearrangement uses TRBV3-1 (or the pseudogene TRBV3-2) and TRBJ1-6; 8 positions match TRBD1. Trimming at V came to 2 bases and at J to 6 bases, leaving 3 bases not matched to a gene. The V gene's germline CDR1 is LGHDT and CDR2 YNNKEL (reference sequence). CDR3 size: 15 residues. CDR3 protein: CASSQRTGTNSPLHF. CDR3 nucleotide sequence: TGTGCCAGCAGCCAACGGACAGGGACTAATTCACCCCTCCACTTT.

This clone was seen just once. The chain is built from TRBV5-4 and TRBJ1-1; the D gene is possibly TRBD1 (5 bases). Trimming shortened V by 5 bases and J by 2 bases, and 19 bases separated the two germline ends. The CDR3 covers 16 residues. In germline, CDR1 is SGHNT, CDR2 YYREEE (reference sequence). In DNA, the CDR3 is TGTGCCAGCAGTTTCCTTGCGGGGGGAGGAAACACTGAAGCTTTCTTT. It translates to CASSFLAGGGNTEAFF.

This clone was detected once. V usage is TRBV10-3 and J usage is TRBJ2-2, with D possibly matching TRBD1 (5 bases). The CDR3 has 15 amino acids. The V and J ends lost 2 bases and 4 bases respectively, with 11 bases between them. Germline CDR1 reads ENHRY; CDR2 reads SYGVKD. In DNA form, the CDR3 reads TGTGCCATCAGTGAGGGTCAGGGTTTCACCGGGGAGCTGTTTTTT. Translating gives CAISEGQGFTGELFF.